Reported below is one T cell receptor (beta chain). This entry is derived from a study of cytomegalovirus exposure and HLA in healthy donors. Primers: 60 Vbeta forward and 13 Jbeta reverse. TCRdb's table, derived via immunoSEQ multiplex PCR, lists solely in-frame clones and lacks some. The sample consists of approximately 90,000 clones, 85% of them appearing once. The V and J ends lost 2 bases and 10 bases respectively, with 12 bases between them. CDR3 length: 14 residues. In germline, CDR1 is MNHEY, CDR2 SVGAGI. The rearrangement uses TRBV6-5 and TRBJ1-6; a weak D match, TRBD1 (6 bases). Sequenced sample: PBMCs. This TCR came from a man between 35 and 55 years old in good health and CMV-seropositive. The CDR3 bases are TGTGCCAGCAGTTACGGTGCGGGGGGCTCACCCCTCCACTTT. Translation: CASSYGAGGSPLHF.